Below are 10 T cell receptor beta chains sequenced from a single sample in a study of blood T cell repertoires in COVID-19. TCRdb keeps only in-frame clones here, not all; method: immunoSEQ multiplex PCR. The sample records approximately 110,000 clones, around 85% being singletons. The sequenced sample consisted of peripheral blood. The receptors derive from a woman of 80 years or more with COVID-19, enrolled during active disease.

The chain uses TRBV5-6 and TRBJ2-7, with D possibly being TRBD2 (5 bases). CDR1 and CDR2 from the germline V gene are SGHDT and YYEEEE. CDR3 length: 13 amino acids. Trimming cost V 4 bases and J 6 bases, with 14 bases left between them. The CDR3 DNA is TGTGCCAGCAGCCGCCCTTACGCGGGCGAGCAGTACTTC. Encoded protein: CASSRPYAGEQYF.

The CDR3 nucleotides are TGTGCCAGCAATGATTTAGGGGCAGGGACTGAAGCTTTCTTT. Translated, it gives CASNDLGAGTEAFF. The rearrangement uses TRBV2 and TRBJ1-1, with a tentative D call TRBD1 (5 bases). This CDR3 has 14 residues. Per germline, CDR1 SNHLY and CDR2 FYNNEI. Trimming removed 7 bases at V and 5 bases at J, with 17 bases between. Using reference TRBV2 and TRBJ1-1 for the parts outside the CDR3, the full variable domain is EPEVTQTPSHQVTQMGQEVILRCVPISNHLYFYWYRQILGQKVEFLVSFYNNEISEKSEIFDDQFSVERPDGSNFTLKIRSTKLEDSAMYFCASNDLGAGTEAFFGQGTRLTVV.

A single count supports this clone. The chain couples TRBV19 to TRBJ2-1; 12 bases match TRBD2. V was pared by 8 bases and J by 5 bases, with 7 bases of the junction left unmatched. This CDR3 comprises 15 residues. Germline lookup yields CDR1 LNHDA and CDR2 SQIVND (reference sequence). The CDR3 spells CASSTSGSLNNEQFF. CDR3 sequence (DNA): TGTGCCAGTTCGACTAGCGGGAGCCTTAACAATGAGCAGTTCTTC.

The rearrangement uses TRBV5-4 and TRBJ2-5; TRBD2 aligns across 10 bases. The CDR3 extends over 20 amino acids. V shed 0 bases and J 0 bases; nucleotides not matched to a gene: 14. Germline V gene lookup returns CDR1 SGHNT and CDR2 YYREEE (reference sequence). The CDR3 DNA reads TGTGCCAGCAGCTTGGCCGGGGCTAGCGGGAGACGGGTGGACCAAGAGACCCAGTACTTC. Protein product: CASSLAGASGRRVDQETQYF.

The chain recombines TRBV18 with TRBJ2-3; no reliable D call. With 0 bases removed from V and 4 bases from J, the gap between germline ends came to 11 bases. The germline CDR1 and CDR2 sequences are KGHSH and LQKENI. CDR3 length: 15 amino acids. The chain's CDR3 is CASSPPTPPPDTQYF. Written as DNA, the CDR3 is TGTGCCAGCTCACCACCGACTCCCCCGCCAGATACGCAGTATTTT.

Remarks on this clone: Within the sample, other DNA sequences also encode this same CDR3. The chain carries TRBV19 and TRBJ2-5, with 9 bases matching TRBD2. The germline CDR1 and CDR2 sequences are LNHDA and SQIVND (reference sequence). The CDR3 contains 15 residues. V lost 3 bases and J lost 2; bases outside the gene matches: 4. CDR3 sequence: CASSIGGGGQETQYF. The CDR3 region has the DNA TGTGCCAGTAGTATCGGCGGGGGGGGGCAAGAGACCCAGTACTTC.

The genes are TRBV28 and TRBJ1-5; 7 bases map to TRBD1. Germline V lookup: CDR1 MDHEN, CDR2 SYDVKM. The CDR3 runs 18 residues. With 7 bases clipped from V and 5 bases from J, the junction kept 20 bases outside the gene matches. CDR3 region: CASTKATGTSSGYQPQHF. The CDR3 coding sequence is TGTGCCAGCACGAAAGCGACAGGGACCTCCAGCGGGTATCAGCCCCAGCATTTT.

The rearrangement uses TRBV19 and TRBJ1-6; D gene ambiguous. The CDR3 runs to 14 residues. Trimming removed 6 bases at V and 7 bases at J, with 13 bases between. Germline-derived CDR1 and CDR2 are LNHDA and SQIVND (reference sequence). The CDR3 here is CASSDVGGNSPLHF. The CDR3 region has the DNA TGTGCCAGTAGCGACGTAGGAGGGAATTCACCCCTCCACTTT.

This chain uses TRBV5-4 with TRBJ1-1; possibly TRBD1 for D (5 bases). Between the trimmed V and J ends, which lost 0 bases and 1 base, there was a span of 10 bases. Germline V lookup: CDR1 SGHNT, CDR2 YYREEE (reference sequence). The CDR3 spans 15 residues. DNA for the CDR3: TGTGCCAGCAGCTTGGCCGGGGGAGGGAACACTGAAGCTTTCTTT. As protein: CASSLAGGGNTEAFF.

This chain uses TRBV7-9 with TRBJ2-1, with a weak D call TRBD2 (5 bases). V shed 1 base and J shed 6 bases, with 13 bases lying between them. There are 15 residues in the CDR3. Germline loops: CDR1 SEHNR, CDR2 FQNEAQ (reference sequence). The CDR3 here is CASSLEGLYRNEQFF. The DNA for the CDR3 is TGTGCCAGCAGCTTAGAAGGACTGTATCGCAATGAGCAGTTCTTC.